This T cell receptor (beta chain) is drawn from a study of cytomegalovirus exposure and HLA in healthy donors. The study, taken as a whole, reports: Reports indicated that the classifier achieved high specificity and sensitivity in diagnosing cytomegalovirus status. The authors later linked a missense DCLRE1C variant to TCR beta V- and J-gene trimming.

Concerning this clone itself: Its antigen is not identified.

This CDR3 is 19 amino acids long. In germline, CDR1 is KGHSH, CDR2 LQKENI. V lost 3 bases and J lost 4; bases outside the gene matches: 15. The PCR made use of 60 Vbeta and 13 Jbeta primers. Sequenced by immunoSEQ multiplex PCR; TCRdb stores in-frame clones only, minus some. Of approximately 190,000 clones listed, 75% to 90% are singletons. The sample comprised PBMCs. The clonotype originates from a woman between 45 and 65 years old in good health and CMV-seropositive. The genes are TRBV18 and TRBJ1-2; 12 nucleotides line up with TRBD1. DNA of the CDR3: TGTGCCAGCTCACCCAACGTTCCAGGGGACAGGGGGCTCGGCTATGGCTACACCTTC. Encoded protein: CASSPNVPGDRGLGYGYTF.